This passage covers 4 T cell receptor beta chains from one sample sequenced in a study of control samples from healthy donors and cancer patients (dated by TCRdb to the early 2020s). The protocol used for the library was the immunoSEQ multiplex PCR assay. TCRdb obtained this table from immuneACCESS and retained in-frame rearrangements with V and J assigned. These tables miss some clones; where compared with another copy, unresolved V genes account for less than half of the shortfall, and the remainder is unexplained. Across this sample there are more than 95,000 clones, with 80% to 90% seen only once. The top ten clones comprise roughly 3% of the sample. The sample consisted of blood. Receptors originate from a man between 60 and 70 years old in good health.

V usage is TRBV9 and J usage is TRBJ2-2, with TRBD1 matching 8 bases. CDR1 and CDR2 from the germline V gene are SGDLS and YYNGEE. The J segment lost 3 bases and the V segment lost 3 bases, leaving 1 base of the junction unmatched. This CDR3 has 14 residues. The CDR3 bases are TGTGCCAGCAGCGACAGGGGGGACACCGGGGAGCTGTTTTTT. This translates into CASSDRGDTGELFF.

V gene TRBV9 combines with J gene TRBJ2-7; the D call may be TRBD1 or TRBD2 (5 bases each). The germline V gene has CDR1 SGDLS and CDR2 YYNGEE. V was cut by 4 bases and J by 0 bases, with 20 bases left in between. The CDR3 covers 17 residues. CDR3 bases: TGTGCCAGCAGCCCCGGGACGGTCGCCCTCGGCTCCTACGAGCAGTACTTC. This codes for CASSPGTVALGSYEQYF.

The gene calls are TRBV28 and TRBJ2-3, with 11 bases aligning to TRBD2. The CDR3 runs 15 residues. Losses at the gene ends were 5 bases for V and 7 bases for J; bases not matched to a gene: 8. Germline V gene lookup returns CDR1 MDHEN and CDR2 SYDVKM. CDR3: CASSPGLAGANTQYF. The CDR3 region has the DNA TGTGCCAGCAGTCCAGGACTAGCGGGTGCGAATACGCAGTATTTT.

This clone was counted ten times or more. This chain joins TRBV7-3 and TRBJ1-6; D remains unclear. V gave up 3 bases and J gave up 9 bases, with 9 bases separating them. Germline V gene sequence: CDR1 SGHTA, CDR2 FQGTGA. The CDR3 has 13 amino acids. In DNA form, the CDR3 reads TGTGCCAGCAGCTTGGGGTACATTTCACCCCTCCACTTT. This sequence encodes CASSLGYISPLHF. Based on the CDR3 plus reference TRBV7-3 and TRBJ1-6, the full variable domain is GAGVSQTPSNKVTEKGKYVELRCDPISGHTALYWYRQSLGQGPEFLIYFQGTGAADDSGLPNDRFFAVRPEGSVSTLKIQRTERGDSAVYLCASSLGYISPLHFGNGTRLTVT.